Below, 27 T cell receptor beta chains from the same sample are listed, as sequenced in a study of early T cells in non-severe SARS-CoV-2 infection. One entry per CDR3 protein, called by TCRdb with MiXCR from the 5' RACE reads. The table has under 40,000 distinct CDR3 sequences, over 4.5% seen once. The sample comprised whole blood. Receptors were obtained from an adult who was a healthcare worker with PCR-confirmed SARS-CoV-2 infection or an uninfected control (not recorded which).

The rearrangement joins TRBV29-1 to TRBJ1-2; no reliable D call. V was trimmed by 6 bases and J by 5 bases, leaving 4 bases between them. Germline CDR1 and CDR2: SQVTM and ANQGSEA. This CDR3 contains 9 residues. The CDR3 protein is CSVQYGYTF. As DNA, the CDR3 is TGCAGCGTCCAATATGGCTACACCTTC.

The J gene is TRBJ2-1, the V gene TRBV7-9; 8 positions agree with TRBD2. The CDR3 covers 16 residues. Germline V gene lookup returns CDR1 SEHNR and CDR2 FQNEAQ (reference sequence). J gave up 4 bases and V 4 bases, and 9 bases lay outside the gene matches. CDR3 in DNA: TGTGCCAGCAGCTCCCGAGGGACTAGAGAATACAATGAGCAGTTCTTC. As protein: CASSSRGTREYNEQFF.

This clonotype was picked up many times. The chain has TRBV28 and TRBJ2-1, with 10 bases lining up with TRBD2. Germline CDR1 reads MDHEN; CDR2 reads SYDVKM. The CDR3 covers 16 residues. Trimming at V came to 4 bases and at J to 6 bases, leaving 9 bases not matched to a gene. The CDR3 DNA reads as TGTGCCAGCAGTTCCCTGAGCGGGGGGGCCATCAATGAGCAGTTCTTC. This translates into CASSSLSGGAINEQFF.

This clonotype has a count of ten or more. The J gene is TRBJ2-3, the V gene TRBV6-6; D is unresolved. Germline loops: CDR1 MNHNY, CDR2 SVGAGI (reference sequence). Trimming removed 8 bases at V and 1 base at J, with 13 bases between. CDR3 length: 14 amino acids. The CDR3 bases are TGTGCCAGCCTTAGCCCCCCCCGCACAGATACGCAGTATTTT. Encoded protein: CASLSPPRTDTQYF.

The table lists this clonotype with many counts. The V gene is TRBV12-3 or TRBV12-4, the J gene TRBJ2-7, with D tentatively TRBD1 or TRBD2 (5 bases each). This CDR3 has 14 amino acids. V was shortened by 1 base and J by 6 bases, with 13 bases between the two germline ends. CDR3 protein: CASSLGGSGIEQYF. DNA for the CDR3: TGTGCCAGCAGTTTAGGGGGGTCTGGGATCGAGCAGTACTTC.

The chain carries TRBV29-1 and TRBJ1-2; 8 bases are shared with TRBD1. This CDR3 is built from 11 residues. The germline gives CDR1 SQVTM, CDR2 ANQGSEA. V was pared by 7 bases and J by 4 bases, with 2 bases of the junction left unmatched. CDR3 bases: TGCAGCGCTGGGACAGGCTATGGCTACACCTTC. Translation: CSAGTGYGYTF.

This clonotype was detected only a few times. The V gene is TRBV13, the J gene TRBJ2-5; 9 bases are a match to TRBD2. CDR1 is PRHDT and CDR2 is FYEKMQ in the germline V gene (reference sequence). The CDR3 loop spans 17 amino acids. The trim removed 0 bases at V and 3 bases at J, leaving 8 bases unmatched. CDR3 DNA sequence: TGTGCCAGCAGCTTAGGTAACCGAGCGGGAGGAAAAGAGACCCAGTACTTC. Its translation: CASSLGNRAGGKETQYF.

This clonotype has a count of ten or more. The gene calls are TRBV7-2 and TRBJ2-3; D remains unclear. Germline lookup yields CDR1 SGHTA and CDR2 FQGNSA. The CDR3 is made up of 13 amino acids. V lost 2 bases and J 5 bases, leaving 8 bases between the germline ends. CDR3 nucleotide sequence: TGTGCCAGCAGCTTAAAATACGGAGATACGCAGTATTTT. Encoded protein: CASSLKYGDTQYF.

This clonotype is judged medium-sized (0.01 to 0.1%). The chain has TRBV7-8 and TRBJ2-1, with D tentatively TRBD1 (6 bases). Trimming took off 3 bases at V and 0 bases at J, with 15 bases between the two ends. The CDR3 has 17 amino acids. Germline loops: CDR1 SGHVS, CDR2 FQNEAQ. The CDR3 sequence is CASSFFPRGSSYNEQFF. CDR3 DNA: TGTGCCAGCAGCTTTTTCCCTAGGGGGAGCTCCTACAATGAGCAGTTCTTC.

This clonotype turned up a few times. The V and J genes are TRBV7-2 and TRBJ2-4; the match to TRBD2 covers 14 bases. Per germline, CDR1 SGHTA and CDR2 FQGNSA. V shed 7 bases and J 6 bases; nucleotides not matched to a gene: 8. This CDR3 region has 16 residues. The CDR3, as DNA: TGTGCCAGCATCCTGACTAGCGGGAGGGCCGCAAACATTCAGTACTTC. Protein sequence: CASILTSGRAANIQYF.

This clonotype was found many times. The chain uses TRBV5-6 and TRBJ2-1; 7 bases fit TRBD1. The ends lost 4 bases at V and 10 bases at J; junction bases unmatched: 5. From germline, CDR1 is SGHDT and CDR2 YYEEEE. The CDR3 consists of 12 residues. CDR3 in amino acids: CASSREGGEQFF. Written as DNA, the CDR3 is TGTGCCAGCAGCCGGGAAGGGGGCGAGCAGTTCTTC.

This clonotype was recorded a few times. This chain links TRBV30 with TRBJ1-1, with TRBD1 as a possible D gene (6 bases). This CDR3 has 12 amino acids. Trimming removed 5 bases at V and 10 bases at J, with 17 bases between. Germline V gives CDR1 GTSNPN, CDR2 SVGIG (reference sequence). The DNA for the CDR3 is TGTGCCTGGGGCCCTTCCGGGGGGCGAGCTTTCTTT. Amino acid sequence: CAWGPSGGRAFF. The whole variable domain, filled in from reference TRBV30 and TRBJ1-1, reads SQTIHQWPATLVQPVGSPLSLECTVEGTSNPNLYWYRQAAGRGLQLLFYSVGIGQISSEVPQNLSASRPQDRQFILSSKKLLLSDSGFYLCAWGPSGGRAFFGQGTRLTVV.

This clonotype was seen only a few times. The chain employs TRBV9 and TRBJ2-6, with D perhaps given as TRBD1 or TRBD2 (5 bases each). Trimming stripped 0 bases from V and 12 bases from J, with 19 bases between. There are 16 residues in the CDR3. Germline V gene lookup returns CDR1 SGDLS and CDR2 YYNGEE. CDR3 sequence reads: CASSVGDPFWAPVLTF. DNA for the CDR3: TGTGCCAGCAGCGTAGGGGACCCATTCTGGGCTCCCGTCCTGACTTTC. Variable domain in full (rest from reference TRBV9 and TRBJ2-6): DSGVTQTPKHLITATGQRVTLRCSPRSGDLSVYWYQQSLDQGLQFLIQYYNGEERAKGNILERFSAQQFPDLHSELNLSSLELGDSALYFCASSVGDPFWAPVLTFGAGSRLTVL.

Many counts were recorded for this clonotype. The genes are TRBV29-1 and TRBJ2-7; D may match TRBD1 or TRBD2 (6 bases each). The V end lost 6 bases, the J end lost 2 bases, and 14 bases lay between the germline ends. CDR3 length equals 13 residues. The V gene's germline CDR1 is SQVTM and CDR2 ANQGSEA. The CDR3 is CSVGGLEPYEQYF. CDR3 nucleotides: TGCAGCGTCGGGGGCTTGGAGCCCTACGAGCAGTACTTC.

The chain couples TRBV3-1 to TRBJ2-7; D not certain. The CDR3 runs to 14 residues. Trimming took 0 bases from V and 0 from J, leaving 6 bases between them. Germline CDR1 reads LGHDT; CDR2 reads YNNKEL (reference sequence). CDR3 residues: CASSQDPISYEQYF. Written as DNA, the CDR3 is TGTGCCAGCAGCCAAGATCCAATCTCCTACGAGCAGTACTTC.

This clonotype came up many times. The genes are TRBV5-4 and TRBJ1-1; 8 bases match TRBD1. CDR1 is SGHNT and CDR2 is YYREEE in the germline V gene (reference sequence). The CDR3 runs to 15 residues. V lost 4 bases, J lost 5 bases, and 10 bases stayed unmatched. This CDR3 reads CASSPIRQGSTEAFF. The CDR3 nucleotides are TGTGCCAGCAGCCCCATACGACAGGGGTCGACTGAAGCTTTCTTT.

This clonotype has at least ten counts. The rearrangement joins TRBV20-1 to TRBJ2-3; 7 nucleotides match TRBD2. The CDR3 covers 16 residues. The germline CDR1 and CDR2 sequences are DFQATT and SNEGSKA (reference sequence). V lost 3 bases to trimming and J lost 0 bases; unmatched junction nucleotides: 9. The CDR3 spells CSASRLRGSSTDTQYF. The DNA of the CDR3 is TGCAGTGCTAGTCGCCTGCGGGGGTCTAGCACAGATACGCAGTATTTT.

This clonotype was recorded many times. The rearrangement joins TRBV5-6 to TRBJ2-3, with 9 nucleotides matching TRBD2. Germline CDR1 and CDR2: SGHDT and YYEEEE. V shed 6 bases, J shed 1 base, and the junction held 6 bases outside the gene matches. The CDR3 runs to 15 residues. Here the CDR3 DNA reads TGTGCCAGCATCGAGTTAGCGGGGGGCACAGATACGCAGTATTTT. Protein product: CASIELAGGTDTQYF.

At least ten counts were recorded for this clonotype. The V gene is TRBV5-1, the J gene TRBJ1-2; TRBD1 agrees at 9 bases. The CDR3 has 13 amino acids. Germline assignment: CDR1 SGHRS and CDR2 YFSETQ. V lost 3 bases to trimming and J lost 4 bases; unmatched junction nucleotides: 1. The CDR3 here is CASSSDRGYGYTF. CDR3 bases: TGCGCCAGCAGCTCGGACAGGGGCTATGGCTACACCTTC.

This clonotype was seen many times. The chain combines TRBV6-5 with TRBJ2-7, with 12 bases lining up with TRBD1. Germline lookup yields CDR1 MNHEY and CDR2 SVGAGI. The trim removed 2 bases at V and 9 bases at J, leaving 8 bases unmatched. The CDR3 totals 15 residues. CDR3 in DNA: TGTGCCAGCAGTTACACCGGCGGGACAGGGGGCGTGCAGTACTTC. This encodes CASSYTGGTGGVQYF.

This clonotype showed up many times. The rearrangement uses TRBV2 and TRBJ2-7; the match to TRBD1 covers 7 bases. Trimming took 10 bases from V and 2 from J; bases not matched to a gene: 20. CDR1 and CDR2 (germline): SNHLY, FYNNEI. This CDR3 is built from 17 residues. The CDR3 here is CATSPGTASSYTYEQYF. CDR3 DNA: TGTGCCACATCACCCGGGACAGCTTCGAGCTACACCTACGAGCAGTACTTC.

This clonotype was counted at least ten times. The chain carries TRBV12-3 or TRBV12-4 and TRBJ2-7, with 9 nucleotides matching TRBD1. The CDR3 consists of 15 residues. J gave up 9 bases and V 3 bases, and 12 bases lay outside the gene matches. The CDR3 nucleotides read TGTGCCAGCAGTTTTTTGGGACAGGGAGGTCAGGGGCAGTACTTC. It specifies CASSFLGQGGQGQYF.

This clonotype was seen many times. CDR3 in DNA: TGCAGTGCTAGCGGACTAGCGGGAGGGCGGCCCTACGAGCAGTACTTC. This translates into CSASGLAGGRPYEQYF. The chain uses TRBV20-1 and TRBJ2-7; 15 bases align to TRBD2. The V gene's germline CDR1 is DFQATT and CDR2 SNEGSKA (reference sequence). With 3 bases clipped from V and 2 bases from J, the junction kept 5 bases outside the gene matches. CDR3 size: 16 residues.

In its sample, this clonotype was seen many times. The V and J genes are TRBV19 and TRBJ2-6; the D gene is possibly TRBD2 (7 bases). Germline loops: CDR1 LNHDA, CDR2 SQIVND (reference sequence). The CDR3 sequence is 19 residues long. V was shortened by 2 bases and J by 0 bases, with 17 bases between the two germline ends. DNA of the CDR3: TGTGCCAGTAGTATAAGGGGGGGATCCCTTAGCTCTGGGGCCAACGTCCTGACTTTC. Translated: CASSIRGGSLSSGANVLTF.

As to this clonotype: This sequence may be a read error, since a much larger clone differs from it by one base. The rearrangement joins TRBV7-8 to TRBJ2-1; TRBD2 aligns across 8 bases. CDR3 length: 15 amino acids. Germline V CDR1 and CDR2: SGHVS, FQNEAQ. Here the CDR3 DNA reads TGTGCCAACAGCTTAGAGGGACTAGTCTACAATGAGCAGTTCTTC. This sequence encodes CANSLEGLVYNEQFF.

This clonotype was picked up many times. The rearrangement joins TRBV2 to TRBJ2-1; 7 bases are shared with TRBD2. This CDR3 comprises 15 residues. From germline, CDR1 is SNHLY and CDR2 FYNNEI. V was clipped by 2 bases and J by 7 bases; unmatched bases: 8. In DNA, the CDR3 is TGTGCCAGCAGTGAATGGCCGGGGGGAGGAAATGAGCAGTTCTTC. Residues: CASSEWPGGGNEQFF.

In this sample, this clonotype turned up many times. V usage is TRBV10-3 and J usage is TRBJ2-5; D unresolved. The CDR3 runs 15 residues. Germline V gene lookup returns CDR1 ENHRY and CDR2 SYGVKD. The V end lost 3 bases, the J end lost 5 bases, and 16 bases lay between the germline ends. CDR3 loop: CAISDLGSGRETQYF. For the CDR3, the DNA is TGTGCCATCAGTGATCTGGGTAGTGGTCGGGAGACCCAGTACTTC.